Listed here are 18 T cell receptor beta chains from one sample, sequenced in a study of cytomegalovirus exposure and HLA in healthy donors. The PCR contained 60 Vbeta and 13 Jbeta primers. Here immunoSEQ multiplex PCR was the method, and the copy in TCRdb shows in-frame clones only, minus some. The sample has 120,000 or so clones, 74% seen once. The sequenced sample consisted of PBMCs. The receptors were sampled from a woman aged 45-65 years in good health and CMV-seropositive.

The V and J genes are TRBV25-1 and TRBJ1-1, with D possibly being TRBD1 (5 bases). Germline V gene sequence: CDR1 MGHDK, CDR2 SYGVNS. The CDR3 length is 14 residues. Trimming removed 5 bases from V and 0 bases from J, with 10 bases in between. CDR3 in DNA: TGTGCCAGCAGTCCAGGGTACGTGAACACTGAAGCTTTCTTT. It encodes CASSPGYVNTEAFF.

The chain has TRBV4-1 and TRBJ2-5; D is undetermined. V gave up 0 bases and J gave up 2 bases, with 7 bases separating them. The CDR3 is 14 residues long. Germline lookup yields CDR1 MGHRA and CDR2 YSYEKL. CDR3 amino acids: CASSQENSQETQYF. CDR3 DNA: TGCGCCAGCAGCCAAGAAAACAGTCAAGAGACCCAGTACTTC.

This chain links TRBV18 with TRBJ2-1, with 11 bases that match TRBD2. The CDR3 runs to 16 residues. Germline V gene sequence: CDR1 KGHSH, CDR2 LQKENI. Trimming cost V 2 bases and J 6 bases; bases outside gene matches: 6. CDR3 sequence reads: CASSPSGTSGGNEQFF. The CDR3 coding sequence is TGTGCCAGCTCACCATCCGGGACTAGCGGCGGCAATGAGCAGTTCTTC.

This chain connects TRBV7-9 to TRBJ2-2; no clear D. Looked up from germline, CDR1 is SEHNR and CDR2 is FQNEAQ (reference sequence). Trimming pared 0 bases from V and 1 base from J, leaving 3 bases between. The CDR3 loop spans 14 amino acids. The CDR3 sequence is CASSLARNTGELFF. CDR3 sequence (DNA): TGTGCCAGCAGCTTAGCGCGGAACACCGGGGAGCTGTTTTTT.

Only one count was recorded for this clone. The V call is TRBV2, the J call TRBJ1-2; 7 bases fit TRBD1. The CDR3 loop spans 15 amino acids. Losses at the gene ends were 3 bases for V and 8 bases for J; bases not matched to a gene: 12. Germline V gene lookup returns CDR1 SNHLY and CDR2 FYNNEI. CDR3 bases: TGTGCCAGCAGTGAGGGACAGCTGGGCCGTCGGGGCTACACCTTC. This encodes CASSEGQLGRRGYTF. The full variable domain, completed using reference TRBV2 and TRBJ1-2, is EPEVTQTPSHQVTQMGQEVILRCVPISNHLYFYWYRQILGQKVEFLVSFYNNEISEKSEIFDDQFSVERPDGSNFTLKIRSTKLEDSAMYFCASSEGQLGRRGYTFGSGTRLTVV.

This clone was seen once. The CDR3: CASEGGGQPQHF. The CDR3 nucleotides are TGTGCCAGCGAGGGTGGTGGTCAGCCCCAGCATTTT. The chain recombines TRBV6-6 with TRBJ1-5; D remains ambiguous. The germline CDR1 and CDR2 sequences are MNHNY and SVGAGI (reference sequence). This CDR3 contains 12 residues. V was pared by 8 bases and J by 6 bases, with 11 bases between.

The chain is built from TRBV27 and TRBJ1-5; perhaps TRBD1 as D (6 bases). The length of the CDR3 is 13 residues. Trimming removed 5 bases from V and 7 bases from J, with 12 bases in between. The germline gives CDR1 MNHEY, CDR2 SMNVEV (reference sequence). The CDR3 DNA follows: TGTGCCAGCAGTCTCTCGACAGGCCAGCCCCAGCATTTT. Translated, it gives CASSLSTGQPQHF.

CDR3 DNA: TGTGCCAGCAGCTTGACTACTGGCAATGAGCAGTTCTTC. It yields the protein CASSLTTGNEQFF. The chain has TRBV5-4 and TRBJ2-1; D ambiguous. Trimming removed 1 base from V and 6 bases from J, with 8 bases in between. The germline V gene encodes CDR1 SGHNT and CDR2 YYREEE (reference sequence). CDR3 size: 13 residues. Using reference TRBV5-4 and TRBJ2-1 for the parts outside the CDR3, the full variable domain is ETGVTQSPTHLIKTRGQQVTLRCSSQSGHNTVSWYQQALGQGPQFIFQYYREEENGRGNFPPRFSGLQFPNYSSELNVNALELDDSALYLCASSLTTGNEQFFGPGTRLTVL.

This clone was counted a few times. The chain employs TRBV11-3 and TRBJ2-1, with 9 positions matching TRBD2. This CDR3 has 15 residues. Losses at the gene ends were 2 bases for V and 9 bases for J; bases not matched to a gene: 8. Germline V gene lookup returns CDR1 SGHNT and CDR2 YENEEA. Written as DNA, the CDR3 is TGTGCCAGCAGCTTACAAGGCCTAGCGGGGAGTGAGCAGTTCTTC. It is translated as CASSLQGLAGSEQFF.

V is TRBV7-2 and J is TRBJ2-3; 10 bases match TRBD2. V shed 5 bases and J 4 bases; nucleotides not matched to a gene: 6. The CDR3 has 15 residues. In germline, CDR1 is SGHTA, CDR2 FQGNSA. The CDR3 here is CASSPQAGGADTQYF. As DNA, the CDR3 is TGTGCCAGCAGCCCCCAAGCGGGGGGGGCAGATACGCAGTATTTT.

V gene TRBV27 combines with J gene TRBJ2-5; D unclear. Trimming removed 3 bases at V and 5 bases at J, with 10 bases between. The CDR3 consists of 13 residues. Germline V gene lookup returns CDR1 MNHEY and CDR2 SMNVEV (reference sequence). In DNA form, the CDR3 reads TGTGCCAGCAGTTTGTCCTTCGGGGAGACCCAGTACTTC. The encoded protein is CASSLSFGETQYF.

The DNA of the CDR3 is TGTGCCAGCAGTCTCACATCAGGGGATTCACCCCTCCACTTT. Protein product: CASSLTSGDSPLHF. The chain uses TRBV6-5 and TRBJ1-6; D is possibly TRBD1 (6 bases). V was shortened by 5 bases and J by 8 bases, with 13 bases between the two germline ends. The CDR3 spans 14 residues. CDR1 and CDR2 from the germline V gene are MNHEY and SVGAGI.

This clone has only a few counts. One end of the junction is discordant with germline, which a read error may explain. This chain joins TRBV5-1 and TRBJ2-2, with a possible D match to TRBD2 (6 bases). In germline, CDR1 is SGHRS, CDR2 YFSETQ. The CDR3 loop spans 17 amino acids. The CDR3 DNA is TGCGCCAGCCGCTTGGCCGACTTCACCTCGGGAGCCGGGGAGCTGTTTTTT. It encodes CASRLADFTSGAGELFF.

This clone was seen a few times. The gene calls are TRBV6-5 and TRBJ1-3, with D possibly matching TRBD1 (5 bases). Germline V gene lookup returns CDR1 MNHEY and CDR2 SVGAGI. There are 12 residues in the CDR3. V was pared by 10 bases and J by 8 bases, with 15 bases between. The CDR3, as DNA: TGTGCCACACACGCAGGGAAAGACACCATATATTTT. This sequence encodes CATHAGKDTIYF.

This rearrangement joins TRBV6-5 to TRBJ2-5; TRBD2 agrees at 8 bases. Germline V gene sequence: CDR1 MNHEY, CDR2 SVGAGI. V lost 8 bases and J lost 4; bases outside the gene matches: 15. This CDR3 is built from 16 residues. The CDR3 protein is CASGWVTAGGGETQYF. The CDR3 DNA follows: TGTGCCAGCGGTTGGGTAACGGCGGGGGGTGGAGAGACCCAGTACTTC.

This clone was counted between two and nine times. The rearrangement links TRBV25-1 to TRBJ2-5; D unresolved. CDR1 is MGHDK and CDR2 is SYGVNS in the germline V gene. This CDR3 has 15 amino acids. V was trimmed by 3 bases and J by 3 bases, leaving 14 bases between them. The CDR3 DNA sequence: TGTGCCAGCAGTGACCCCGGTGGCGGAGAAGAGACCCAGTACTTC. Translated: CASSDPGGGEETQYF.

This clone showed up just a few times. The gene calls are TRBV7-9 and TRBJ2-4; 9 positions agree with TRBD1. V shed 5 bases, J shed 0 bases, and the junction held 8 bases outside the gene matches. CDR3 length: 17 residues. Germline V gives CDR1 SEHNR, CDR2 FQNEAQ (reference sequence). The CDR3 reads CASSHRDRVLAKNIQYF. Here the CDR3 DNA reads TGTGCCAGCAGCCACCGGGACAGGGTACTAGCCAAAAACATTCAGTACTTC.

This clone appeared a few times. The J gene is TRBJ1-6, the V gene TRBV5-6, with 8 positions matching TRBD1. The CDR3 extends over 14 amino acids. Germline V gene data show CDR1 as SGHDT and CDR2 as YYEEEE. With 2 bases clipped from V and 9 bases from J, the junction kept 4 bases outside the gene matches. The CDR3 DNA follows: TGTGCCAGCAGCTTAGGCAGGGGGCCTTCACCCCTCCACTTT. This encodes CASSLGRGPSPLHF.